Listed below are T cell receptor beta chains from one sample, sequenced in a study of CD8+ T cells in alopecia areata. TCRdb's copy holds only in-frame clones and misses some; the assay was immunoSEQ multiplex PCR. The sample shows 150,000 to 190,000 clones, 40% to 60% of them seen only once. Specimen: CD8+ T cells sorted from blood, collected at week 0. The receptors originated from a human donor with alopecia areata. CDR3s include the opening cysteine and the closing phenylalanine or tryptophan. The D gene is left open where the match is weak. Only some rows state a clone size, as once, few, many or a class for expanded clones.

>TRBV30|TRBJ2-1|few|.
TGTGCCTGGACCCCACAAGGGGGGGACAACAATGAGCAGTTCTTC
CAWTPQGGDNNEQFF
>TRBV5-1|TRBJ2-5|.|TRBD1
TGCGCCAGCAGCGGATTTGACAGGGCTGAGACCCAGTACTTC
CASSGFDRAETQYF
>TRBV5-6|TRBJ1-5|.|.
TGTGCCAGCAGCTTGGGGATCAATCAGCCCCAGCATTTT
CASSLGINQPQHF
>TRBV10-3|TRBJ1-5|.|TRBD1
TGTGCCACAAGACAGGGGGCGATTCAGCCCCAGCATTTT
CATRQGAIQPQHF
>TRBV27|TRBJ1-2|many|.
TGTGCCAGCAGTTTCAAACCTCCGAGGGGCGAGAGCTATGGCTACACCTTC
CASSFKPPRGESYGYTF
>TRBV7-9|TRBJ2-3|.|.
TGTGCCAGCAGCCCCGGGACCACAGATACGCAGTATTTT
CASSPGTTDTQYF
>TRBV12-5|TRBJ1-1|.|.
TGTGCTACCAAAATCGGAAGTTTTAAGGCTTTCTTT
CATKIGSFKAFF
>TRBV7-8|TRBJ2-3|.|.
TGTGCCAGCAGCTTAGGTGTTAGGGATACGCAGTATTTT
CASSLGVRDTQYF
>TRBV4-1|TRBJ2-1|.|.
TGCGCCAGCAGCCAAGATCTGGGTCCGCCTTTGTACAATGAGCAGTTCTTC
CASSQDLGPPLYNEQFF
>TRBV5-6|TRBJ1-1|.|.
TGTGCCAGCAGTCCCGGAGATGGGGTCATGAACACTGAAGCTTTCTTT
CASSPGDGVMNTEAFF
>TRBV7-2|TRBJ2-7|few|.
TGTGCCAGCAGCTTAGGAGGTTCGTGGGACGAGCTGTACTTC
CASSLGGSWDELYF
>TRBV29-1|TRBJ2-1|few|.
TGCAGCGTTGAAACCGACGCTACGCTTGAGCAGTTCTTC
CSVETDATLEQFF
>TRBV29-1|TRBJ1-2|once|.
TGCAGCTCTGGCCGTGCGGAAGGGGGCTACACCTTC
CSSGRAEGGYTF
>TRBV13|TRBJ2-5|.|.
TGTGCCAGCAGCTTAATGGGGGATGAGACCCAGTACTTC
CASSLMGDETQYF
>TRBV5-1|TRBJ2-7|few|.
TGCGCCAGCAGCTTGGCAGGCGACTACATCATGGGCGAGCAGTACTTC
CASSLAGDYIMGEQYF
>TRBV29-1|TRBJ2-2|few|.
TGCAGCGTTGAAGACACTGCGACAGCGAACACCGGGGAGCTGTTTTTT
CSVEDTATANTGELFF
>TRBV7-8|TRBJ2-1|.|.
TGTGCCAGCAGCTTAGGGGGGGACTCCTACAATGAGCAGTTCTTC
CASSLGGDSYNEQFF
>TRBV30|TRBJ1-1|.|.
TGTGCCTGGAGTGTCGGGACTTCTGAAGCTTTCTTT
CAWSVGTSEAFF
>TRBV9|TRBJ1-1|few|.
TGTGCCAGCAGCGTAGTGGATGACACTGAAGCTTTCTTT
CASSVVDDTEAFF
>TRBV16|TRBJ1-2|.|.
TGTGCCAGCAGCCAATCGGGCAGCTATGGCTACACCTTC
CASSQSGSYGYTF
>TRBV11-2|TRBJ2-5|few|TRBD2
TGTGCCAGCAGGAGAGAGATTAGCGGGGCCCAAGAGACCCAGTACTTC
CASRREISGAQETQYF
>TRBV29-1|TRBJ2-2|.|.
TGCAGCGTTGAAAAGGGGACCCACACCGGGGAGCTGTTTTTT
CSVEKGTHTGELFF
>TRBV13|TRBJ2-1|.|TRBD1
TGTGCCAGCAGCTCCGACAGGGGCAATGAGCAGTTCTTC
CASSSDRGNEQFF
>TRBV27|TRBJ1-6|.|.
TGTGCCAGCAGTTCCGTACATAGCTCCTATAATTCACCCCTCCACTTT
CASSSVHSSYNSPLHF
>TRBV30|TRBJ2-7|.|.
TGTGCCTGGAAATCCTCCTACGAGCAGTACTTC
CAWKSSYEQYF
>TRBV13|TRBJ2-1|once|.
TGTGCCAGCAGCTTAGGCAGGGGAGTAAATGAGCAGTTCTTC
CASSLGRGVNEQFF
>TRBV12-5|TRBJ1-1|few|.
TGTGCTAGTGGCGATGGGACAGAAGCTTTCTTT
CASGDGTEAFF
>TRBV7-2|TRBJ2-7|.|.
TGTGCCAGCAGCTTGGGATACTCCTACGAGCAGTACTTC
CASSLGYSYEQYF
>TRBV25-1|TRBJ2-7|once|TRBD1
TGTGCCAGCTCTCCTACCGACAGGGACTACGAGCAGTACTTC
CASSPTDRDYEQYF
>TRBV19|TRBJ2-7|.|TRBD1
TGTGCCAGCCAAGACAGGGGTGGGTACGAGCAGTACTTC
CASQDRGGYEQYF
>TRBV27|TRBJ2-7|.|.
TGTGCCAGCAGTACCCAACAGGGTCCAAGCTCCTACGAGCAGTACTTC
CASSTQQGPSSYEQYF
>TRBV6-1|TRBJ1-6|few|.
TGTGCCAGCAGTGAACGGGGGTCTAATTCACCCCTCCACTTT
CASSERGSNSPLHF
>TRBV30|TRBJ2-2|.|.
TGTGCCTGGAGTGTACTCTACACCGGGGAGCTGTTTTTT
CAWSVLYTGELFF
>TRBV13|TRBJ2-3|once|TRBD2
TGTGCCAGCCAGCGGGGCTCAGATACGCAGTATTTT
CASQRGSDTQYF
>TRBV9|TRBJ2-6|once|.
TGTGCCAGCAGCCTGACCAACGTCCTGACTTTC
CASSLTNVLTF
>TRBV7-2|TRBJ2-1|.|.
TGTGCCACACAGGGTGATCATGAGCAGTTCTTC
CATQGDHEQFF
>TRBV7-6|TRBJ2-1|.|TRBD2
TGTGCCAGCAGCTTAGGGGAGGGGAGGAATGAGCAGTTCTTC
CASSLGEGRNEQFF
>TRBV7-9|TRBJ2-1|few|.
TGTGCCAGCAGCTTAGCGGGTGAGCAGTTCTTC
CASSLAGEQFF
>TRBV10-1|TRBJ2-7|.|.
TGCGCCAGCAGTGAGAAGAGCGAGCAGTACTTC
CASSEKSEQYF
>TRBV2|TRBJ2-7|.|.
TGTGCCAGCGATTTGGGGAGCGAGCAGTACTTC
CASDLGSEQYF
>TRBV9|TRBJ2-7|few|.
TGTGCCAGCAGCGTCCTTGACGAGCAGTACTTC
CASSVLDEQYF
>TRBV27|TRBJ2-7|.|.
TGTGCCAGCAGCAGGCGGCGGTCCTACGAGCAGTACTTC
CASSRRRSYEQYF
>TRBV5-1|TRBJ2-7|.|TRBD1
TGCGCCAGCAGCTTCGGCCGGGACAGGGCGACCTACGAGCAGTACTTC
CASSFGRDRATYEQYF
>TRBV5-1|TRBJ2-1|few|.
TGCGCCAGCAGCTTACTTGGGGGTATTTGGGACAATGAGCAGTTCTTC
CASSLLGGIWDNEQFF
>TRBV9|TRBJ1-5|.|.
TGTGCCAGCAGCGGCGCGGGGGTCGATCAGCCCCAGCATTTT
CASSGAGVDQPQHF
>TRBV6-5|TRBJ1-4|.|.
TGTGCCAGCTCTCGACAGGCTAATAATGAAAAACTGTTTTTT
CASSRQANNEKLFF
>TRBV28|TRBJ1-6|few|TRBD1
TGTGCCAGCAGTTTCAACAGGGGTTCACCCCTCCACTTT
CASSFNRGSPLHF
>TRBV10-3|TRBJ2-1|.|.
TGTGCCATCAGTGATCCCGGCAGGGTAGGTGAGCAGTTCTTC
CAISDPGRVGEQFF
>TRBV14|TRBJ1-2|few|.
TGTGCCAGCAGCCACCCTAGCGGGACTCAAACCAACCTTAACTATGGCTACACCTTC
CASSHPSGTQTNLNYGYTF
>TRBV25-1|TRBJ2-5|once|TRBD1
TGTGCCAGTGGACAGGGGGAGACCCAGTACTTC
CASGQGETQYF
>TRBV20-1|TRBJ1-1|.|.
TGCAGTGCTAGTTTAAAAGCTTTCTTT
CSASLKAFF
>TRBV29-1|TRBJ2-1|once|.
TGCAGCGTTTTGAAGTCGACGGCCTTGTTCAATGAGCAGTTCTTC
CSVLKSTALFNEQFF
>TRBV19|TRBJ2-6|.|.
TGTGCCAGTAGTATAGCGCAGGGTTCTGGGGCCAACGTCCTGACTTTC
CASSIAQGSGANVLTF
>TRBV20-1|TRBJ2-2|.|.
TGCAGTGCCCCCCGTGCGAAGGAGCTGTTTTTT
CSAPRAKELFF
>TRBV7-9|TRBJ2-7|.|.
TGTGCCAGCAGCTTAGTCCAAACCTACGAGCAGTACTTC
CASSLVQTYEQYF